These 7 T cell receptor beta chains were sequenced from one sample in a study of blood T cells in healthy people across ages. A second PCR, run for roughly 7 to 11 cycles, used a sample-barcoded 5' primer plus a J-beta primer mix. From the 5' RACE reads, TCRdb called clonotypes with MiXCR, one entry per CDR3 protein. The sample yields 1.5 million or so distinct CDR3 sequences, approximately 39% seen once. Specimen: blood. These receptors were obtained from a woman aged 18 to 35 in good health.

This clonotype was counted between two and nine times. This sequence joins TRBV24-1 and TRBJ2-3; TRBD2 matches 7 bases. Unmatched junction bases numbered 9, after V lost 4 bases and J lost 6 bases. CDR3 size: 15 residues. Germline CDR1 is KGHDR and CDR2 is SFDVKD. The CDR3 sequence: CATSERGLGIDTQYF. As DNA, the CDR3 is TGTGCCACCAGTGAACGAGGACTAGGTATCGATACGCAGTATTTT.

CDR3 protein: CASSLAAFDYGYTF. The DNA of the CDR3 is TGTGCCAGCAGCTTAGCAGCATTCGATTATGGCTACACCTTC. The rearrangement links TRBV7-2 to TRBJ1-2; unclear D gene. The V end was cut by 0 bases, the J end by 5 bases, with 10 bases between. Germline assignment: CDR1 SGHTA and CDR2 FQGNSA. The CDR3 contains 14 residues.

The rearrangement joins TRBV3-1 to TRBJ2-5; the match to TRBD2 covers 8 bases. The J call may be faulty, since TRBJ2-7 better matches the DNA end. This CDR3 contains 15 residues. The germline V gene encodes CDR1 LGHDT and CDR2 YNNKEL (reference sequence). CDR3 nucleotides: TGTGCCAGCAGCCAAGGGAGCGGGAGTGGCTACGAGCAGTACTTC. Translating it yields CASSQGSGSGYEQYF.

This clonotype was observed a handful of times. The genes are TRBV28 and TRBJ2-5, with no clear D. V lost 6 bases and J 3 bases, leaving 11 bases between the germline ends. Germline V gives CDR1 MDHEN, CDR2 SYDVKM. CDR3 length: 13 residues. DNA for the CDR3: TGTGCCAGCAGCCACTCTAGAAAAGAGACCCAGTACTTC. Translation: CASSHSRKETQYF.

This clonotype was observed a handful of times. The chain links TRBV6-5 to TRBJ2-1; 9 nucleotides agree with TRBD2. After removal of 4 bases from V and 6 bases from J, the junction contained 7 bases not matched to a gene. This CDR3 is 15 amino acids long. The germline gives CDR1 MNHEY, CDR2 SVGAGI. The CDR3 loop reads CASSFLGLATNEQFF. The CDR3 DNA reads as TGTGCCAGCAGTTTCCTCGGACTAGCGACCAATGAGCAGTTCTTC.

Comment on this clonotype: No conserved phenylalanine or tryptophan ends this CDR3, so it is likely a read error. The rearrangement links TRBV12-3 or TRBV12-4 to TRBJ2-3, with D possibly being TRBD1 (5 bases). The CDR3 loop spans 13 amino acids. Deletions cut 10 bases from V and 0 bases from J, with 11 bases between. CDR3 nucleotides: TGTGCCACCCAGGGCGACAGCACAGATACGCAGTATTCT. This codes for CATQGDSTDTQYS.

In its sample, this clonotype was seen many times. The chain combines TRBV12-3 or TRBV12-4 with TRBJ2-7, with unresolved D. V dropped 5 bases and J dropped 2 bases, with 16 bases sitting between them. The CDR3 is 15 amino acids. The chain's CDR3 is CASSLVATATYEQYF. In DNA form, the CDR3 reads TGTGCCAGCAGTCTAGTCGCCACTGCGACCTACGAGCAGTACTTC.